A selection of T cell receptor beta chains follows, all from one sample in a study of T cell responses to AZD1222 COVID-19 vaccine. TCRdb's table, derived via immunoSEQ multiplex PCR, lists solely in-frame clones and lacks some. The sample contains tens of thousands of clones, approximately 90% of which appear only once. Sequences were derived from peripheral blood, sampled 28 days after the second AZD1222 dose. The receptors originated from an adult who received the AZD1222 COVID-19 vaccine. CDR3s include the opening cysteine and the closing phenylalanine or tryptophan. The order of the fields is clone size, D gene, V gene, J gene, CDR3 protein, CDR3 DNA. The D gene is left open where the match is weak. A clone size is listed for some rows: how often the clone was seen (once, few, many), or a class if it is expanded.

clone size: once; D gene: TRBD2; V gene: TRBV19; J gene: TRBJ2-2; CDR3 protein: CASSHQPRGGLGTSGRVTGELFF; CDR3 DNA: TGTGCCAGTAGTCATCAACCGCGAGGTGGCTTAGGGACTAGCGGGAGAGTTACCGGGGAGCTGTTTTTT
clone size: NA; D gene: NA; V gene: TRBV2; J gene: TRBJ1-2; CDR3 protein: CASSEQGNYGYTF; CDR3 DNA: TGTGCCAGCAGTGAGCAGGGAAACTATGGCTACACCTTC
clone size: NA; D gene: NA; V gene: TRBV3-1/TRBV3-2; J gene: TRBJ1-1; CDR3 protein: CASSQVSGTNTEAFF; CDR3 DNA: TGTGCCAGCAGCCAGGTATCCGGGACGAACACTGAAGCTTTCTTT
clone size: NA; D gene: TRBD1; V gene: TRBV7-7; J gene: TRBJ1-2; CDR3 protein: CASSLGHRDSRPYGYTF; CDR3 DNA: TGTGCCAGCAGCTTAGGACACCGGGACAGCCGACCTTATGGCTACACCTTC
clone size: NA; D gene: TRBD2; V gene: TRBV5-6; J gene: TRBJ2-2; CDR3 protein: CASSLPGLANTGELFF; CDR3 DNA: TGTGCCAGCAGCTTACCGGGACTAGCGAACACCGGGGAGCTGTTTTTT
clone size: NA; D gene: TRBD2; V gene: TRBV7-2; J gene: TRBJ2-1; CDR3 protein: CASSLQTSGVEQFF; CDR3 DNA: TGTGCCAGCAGCCTCCAGACTAGCGGGGTTGAGCAGTTCTTC
clone size: NA; D gene: TRBD2; V gene: TRBV27; J gene: TRBJ2-2; CDR3 protein: CATGGAWAGELFF; CDR3 DNA: TGTGCCACCGGGGGGGCCTGGGCCGGGGAGCTGTTTTTT
clone size: NA; D gene: NA; V gene: TRBV5-1; J gene: TRBJ2-1; CDR3 protein: CASSLQSYNEQFF; CDR3 DNA: TGCGCCAGCAGCCTGCAATCCTACAATGAGCAGTTCTTC
clone size: NA; D gene: NA; V gene: TRBV27; J gene: TRBJ2-1; CDR3 protein: CASIDPGTGQFF; CDR3 DNA: TGTGCCAGCATCGACCCCGGGACTGGACAGTTCTTC
clone size: NA; D gene: NA; V gene: TRBV2; J gene: TRBJ2-2; CDR3 protein: CASSENLNTGELFF; CDR3 DNA: TGTGCCAGCAGTGAAAACTTGAACACCGGGGAGCTGTTTTTT
clone size: NA; D gene: NA; V gene: TRBV6-4; J gene: TRBJ1-1; CDR3 protein: CASSLQENTEAFF; CDR3 DNA: TGTGCCAGCAGCCTACAGGAGAACACTGAAGCTTTCTTT
clone size: NA; D gene: NA; V gene: TRBV7-9; J gene: TRBJ1-2; CDR3 protein: CASSRYGEVSYGYTF; CDR3 DNA: TGTGCCAGCAGCCGCTATGGGGAAGTTTCATATGGCTACACCTTC
clone size: NA; D gene: NA; V gene: TRBV7-9; J gene: TRBJ1-1; CDR3 protein: CASSLQGGNTEAFF; CDR3 DNA: TGTGCCAGCAGCTTACAGGGTGGGAACACTGAAGCTTTCTTT
clone size: NA; D gene: NA; V gene: TRBV5-1; J gene: TRBJ1-3; CDR3 protein: CASSLPGAGGNTIYF; CDR3 DNA: TGCGCCAGCAGCTTGCCGGGGGCGGGTGGAAACACCATATATTTT
clone size: NA; D gene: NA; V gene: TRBV3-1/TRBV3-2; J gene: TRBJ1-3; CDR3 protein: CASSPLDGLTTGNTIYF; CDR3 DNA: TGTGCCAGCAGCCCTCTAGACGGACTCACCACTGGAAACACCATATATTTT
clone size: NA; D gene: NA; V gene: TRBV11-3; J gene: TRBJ2-1; CDR3 protein: CASSLETSPYNEQFF; CDR3 DNA: TGTGCCAGCAGCTTAGAAACTAGCCCATACAATGAGCAGTTCTTC
clone size: NA; D gene: NA; V gene: TRBV9; J gene: TRBJ2-2; CDR3 protein: CASSVPQQTGKNTGELFF; CDR3 DNA: TGTGCCAGCAGCGTACCCCAACAAACCGGGAAAAACACCGGGGAGCTGTTTTTT
clone size: NA; D gene: TRBD1; V gene: TRBV9; J gene: TRBJ2-3; CDR3 protein: CASSARDRSIYADTQYF; CDR3 DNA: TGTGCCAGCAGCGCAAGGGACAGATCAATATACGCAGATACGCAGTATTTT
clone size: NA; D gene: NA; V gene: TRBV4-3; J gene: TRBJ1-3; CDR3 protein: CASSQEGRSGNTIYF; CDR3 DNA: TGCGCCAGCAGCCAAGAAGGGCGCTCTGGAAACACCATATATTTT
clone size: NA; D gene: NA; V gene: TRBV3-1/TRBV3-2; J gene: TRBJ2-1; CDR3 protein: CASSPGPGTYNEQFF; CDR3 DNA: TGTGCCAGCAGCCCGGGTCCCGGGACTTACAATGAGCAGTTCTTC
clone size: NA; D gene: NA; V gene: TRBV18; J gene: TRBJ2-1; CDR3 protein: CASSLGDTGEQFF; CDR3 DNA: TGTGCCAGCTCCCTCGGGGATACAGGGGAGCAGTTCTTC
clone size: once; D gene: NA; V gene: TRBV3-1/TRBV3-2; J gene: TRBJ1-4; CDR3 protein: CASSHPYNEKLFF; CDR3 DNA: TGTGCCAGCAGCCATCCGTATAATGAAAAACTGTTTTTT
clone size: NA; D gene: NA; V gene: TRBV2; J gene: TRBJ1-2; CDR3 protein: CASSPSPGASRGYTF; CDR3 DNA: TGTGCCAGCAGTCCTTCCCCGGGGGCCTCTAGGGGCTACACCTTC
clone size: NA; D gene: NA; V gene: TRBV6-5; J gene: TRBJ1-3; CDR3 protein: CASRDTGVSGNTIYF; CDR3 DNA: TGTGCCAGCAGAGATACAGGCGTCTCTGGAAACACCATATATTTT
clone size: once; D gene: NA; V gene: TRBV2; J gene: TRBJ1-3; CDR3 protein: CASSEFGGAGNTIYF; CDR3 DNA: TGTGCCAGCAGTGAATTCGGAGGCGCTGGAAACACCATATATTTT
clone size: NA; D gene: NA; V gene: TRBV18; J gene: TRBJ2-3; CDR3 protein: CASSPQELSTDTQYF; CDR3 DNA: TGTGCCAGCTCACCACAGGAGCTTAGCACAGATACGCAGTATTTT
clone size: NA; D gene: TRBD2; V gene: TRBV7-3; J gene: TRBJ2-5; CDR3 protein: CASSPWAGRGETQYF; CDR3 DNA: TGTGCCAGCAGCCCATGGGCAGGGAGGGGAGAGACCCAGTACTTC
clone size: NA; D gene: NA; V gene: TRBV28; J gene: TRBJ1-3; CDR3 protein: CASRPQSPENTIYF; CDR3 DNA: TGTGCCAGCAGGCCACAGAGTCCTGAAAACACCATATATTTT
clone size: NA; D gene: NA; V gene: TRBV5-1; J gene: TRBJ2-5; CDR3 protein: CASSLGRGQETQYF; CDR3 DNA: TGCGCCAGCAGCTTGGGGCGGGGCCAAGAGACCCAGTACTTC
clone size: NA; D gene: TRBD1; V gene: TRBV9; J gene: TRBJ1-2; CDR3 protein: CASSDRTGGYGYTF; CDR3 DNA: TGTGCCAGCAGCGACCGGACAGGGGGCTATGGCTACACCTTC
clone size: few; D gene: NA; V gene: TRBV6-2/TRBV6-3; J gene: TRBJ2-6; CDR3 protein: CASSLSGLPLSGANVLTF; CDR3 DNA: TGTGCCAGCAGTCTAAGCGGGCTTCCCCTCTCTGGGGCCAACGTCCTGACTTTC
clone size: NA; D gene: TRBD1; V gene: TRBV3-1/TRBV3-2; J gene: TRBJ2-7; CDR3 protein: CASSIRDRGKYEQYF; CDR3 DNA: TGTGCCAGCAGCATACGGGACAGGGGCAAGTACGAGCAGTACTTC
clone size: few; D gene: NA; V gene: TRBV5-1; J gene: TRBJ2-7; CDR3 protein: CASSPGRWGSYEQYF; CDR3 DNA: TGCGCCAGCAGCCCCGGGCGCTGGGGCTCCTACGAGCAGTACTTC
clone size: NA; D gene: NA; V gene: TRBV7-3; J gene: TRBJ2-2; CDR3 protein: CASLDLKNTGELFF; CDR3 DNA: TGTGCCAGCCTGGACCTAAAGAACACCGGGGAGCTGTTTTTT
clone size: NA; D gene: TRBD2; V gene: TRBV7-2; J gene: TRBJ2-3; CDR3 protein: CASSLGLAGEADTQYF; CDR3 DNA: TGTGCCAGCAGCTTAGGACTAGCGGGGGAGGCAGATACGCAGTATTTT
clone size: NA; D gene: NA; V gene: TRBV18; J gene: TRBJ2-4; CDR3 protein: CASSLQTDDLLAKNIQYF; CDR3 DNA: TGTGCCAGCTCACTCCAAACTGACGATTTACTAGCCAAAAACATTCAGTACTTC
clone size: NA; D gene: NA; V gene: TRBV4-1; J gene: TRBJ2-1; CDR3 protein: CASSPKEKRAVSEQFF; CDR3 DNA: TGCGCCAGCAGCCCTAAAGAAAAAAGAGCGGTTAGTGAGCAGTTCTTC
clone size: few; D gene: NA; V gene: TRBV19; J gene: TRBJ1-5; CDR3 protein: CASSMGGADQPQHF; CDR3 DNA: TGTGCCAGTAGTATGGGAGGGGCTGATCAGCCCCAGCATTTT
clone size: once; D gene: TRBD2; V gene: TRBV6-2/TRBV6-3; J gene: TRBJ2-3; CDR3 protein: CASSYSWLAGGSSTDTQYF; CDR3 DNA: TGTGCCAGCAGTTACTCATGGCTAGCGGGGGGTTCTAGCACAGATACGCAGTATTTT
clone size: NA; D gene: TRBD2; V gene: TRBV5-1; J gene: TRBJ2-3; CDR3 protein: CASSFLAGVTSTDTQYF; CDR3 DNA: TGCGCCAGCAGCTTTCTAGCGGGAGTGACGAGCACAGATACGCAGTATTTT
clone size: NA; D gene: TRBD1; V gene: TRBV5-6; J gene: TRBJ1-5; CDR3 protein: CASTTRQGVNQPQHF; CDR3 DNA: TGTGCCAGCACCACCCGACAGGGAGTTAATCAGCCCCAGCATTTT
clone size: NA; D gene: NA; V gene: TRBV7-7; J gene: TRBJ2-1; CDR3 protein: CASSLPGGDEQFF; CDR3 DNA: TGTGCCAGCAGCCTACCAGGGGGGGATGAGCAGTTCTTC
clone size: NA; D gene: TRBD1; V gene: TRBV6-5; J gene: TRBJ2-2; CDR3 protein: CATLQGARTGELFF; CDR3 DNA: TGTGCCACTTTACAGGGGGCGCGAACCGGGGAGCTGTTTTTT
clone size: few; D gene: NA; V gene: TRBV6-4; J gene: TRBJ2-3; CDR3 protein: CASSPTLATDTQYF; CDR3 DNA: TGTGCCAGCAGCCCCACATTGGCCACAGATACGCAGTATTTT
clone size: NA; D gene: NA; V gene: TRBV12-1; J gene: TRBJ1-5; CDR3 protein: CASSFVYAPDSDSEGNQPQHF; CDR3 DNA: TGTGCCAGCAGCTTTGTCTATGCTCCGGACAGTGATTCTGAGGGCAATCAGCCCCAGCATTTT
clone size: NA; D gene: TRBD1; V gene: TRBV10-3; J gene: TRBJ2-5; CDR3 protein: CAISDYRGPVETQYF; CDR3 DNA: TGTGCCATCAGTGACTACAGGGGGCCGGTAGAGACCCAGTACTTC
clone size: NA; D gene: TRBD1; V gene: TRBV6-5; J gene: TRBJ1-1; CDR3 protein: CASRRTGIGPEAFF; CDR3 DNA: TGTGCCAGCAGGAGGACAGGGATTGGTCCCGAAGCTTTCTTT
clone size: NA; D gene: NA; V gene: TRBV5-1; J gene: TRBJ2-2; CDR3 protein: CASSLVPSDTGELFF; CDR3 DNA: TGCGCCAGCAGCTTGGTTCCATCGGACACCGGGGAGCTGTTTTTT
clone size: NA; D gene: NA; V gene: TRBV5-4; J gene: TRBJ1-1; CDR3 protein: CASSPDSKNTEAFF; CDR3 DNA: TGTGCCAGCAGCCCGGACTCAAAGAACACTGAAGCTTTCTTT
clone size: NA; D gene: TRBD1; V gene: TRBV4-1; J gene: TRBJ2-7; CDR3 protein: CASSQDSGQGARYEQYF; CDR3 DNA: TGCGCCAGCAGCCAAGATTCGGGACAGGGGGCGCGGTACGAGCAGTACTTC